This is a list of T cell receptor beta chains from one sample in a study of cytomegalovirus exposure and HLA in healthy donors. Profiled with immunoSEQ multiplex PCR; TCRdb holds only in-frame clones, not every one. The table records some 150,000 clones, about four fifths of them present only once. The specimen sequenced was PBMCs. The receptor set was obtained from a man between 25 and 39 years old in good health and CMV-seronegative. Both conserved end residues are part of each CDR3. Fields, in order: V gene, CDR3 protein.

>TRBV13
CASSLGLIYQPQHF
>TRBV19
CATRPGQGFEAFF
>TRBV28
CASSLGGGGYEQYF
>TRBV10-3
CAISARDRTTEQYF
>TRBV4-1
CASSQGQLAGGREDEQFF
>TRBV9
CASSVTPATEAFF
>TRBV5-1
CASSLLGNQPQHF
>TRBV28
CASSLIQGDQPQHF
>TRBV5-1
CASRRIIGQGKYEQYF
>TRBV28
CAHLDATNEKLFF
>TRBV28
CASSLQSDYGYTF
>TRBV19
CASSITRPSITQYF
>TRBV6-5
CASYTKATEAFF
>TRBV5-1
CASSLEFGHGTSYEQYF
>TRBV6-5
CASSYLGQGGGYPF
>TRBV27
CASSLSFSQAIYGYTF
>TRBV6-5
CASSSPGDRAYEQYF
>TRBV5-1
CASSLASGTGELFF
>TRBV6-6
CASSPTGGQPQHF
>TRBV28
CASSSGQGYEKLFF
>TRBV4-1
CASSHRDSSSYEQYF
>TRBV28
CASRGRQGSYEQYF
>TRBV7-9
CASSKLGQSSGNTIYF
>TRBV27
CASSPLYRTGAISNQPQHF
>TRBV4-1
CASSQDIWTEGGNTIYF
>TRBV28
CASSSQRYEQYF
>TRBV7-6
CASTLTGGIYNEQFF
>TRBV6-5
CASSYSDRLANEQFF
>TRBV4-1
CASSQADRDEYF
>TRBV4-1
CASSQGGAGYEQYF
>TRBV19
CASSIGLARTDTQYF
>TRBV27
CASSNGLARLYNEQFF
>TRBV5-5
CASSLSTGAGNQPQHF
>TRBV28
CASSFTTTGFYGYTF
>TRBV5-1
CASSLDRRRGDEQFF
>TRBV4-1
CASSPRDFANEQYF
>TRBV5-1
CASSFRGAGTDTQYF
>TRBV29-1
CSVVRGAYNEQFF
>TRBV2
CASSSGREQFF